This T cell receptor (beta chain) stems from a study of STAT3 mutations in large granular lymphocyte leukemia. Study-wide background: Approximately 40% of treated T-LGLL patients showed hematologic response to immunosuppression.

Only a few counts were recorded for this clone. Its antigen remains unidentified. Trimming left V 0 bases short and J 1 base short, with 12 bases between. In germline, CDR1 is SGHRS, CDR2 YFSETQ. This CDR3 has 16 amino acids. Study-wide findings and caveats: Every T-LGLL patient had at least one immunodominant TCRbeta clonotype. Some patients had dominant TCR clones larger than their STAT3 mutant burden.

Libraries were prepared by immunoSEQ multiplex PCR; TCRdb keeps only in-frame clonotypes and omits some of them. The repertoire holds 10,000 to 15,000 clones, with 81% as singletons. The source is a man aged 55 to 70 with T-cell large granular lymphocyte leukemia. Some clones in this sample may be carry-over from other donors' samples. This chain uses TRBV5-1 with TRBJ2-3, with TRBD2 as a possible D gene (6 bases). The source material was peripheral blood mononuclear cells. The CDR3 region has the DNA TGCGCCAGCAGCTTGGGTTACGGGGAGGGCACAGATACGCAGTATTTT. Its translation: CASSLGYGEGTDTQYF.